This entry features one T cell receptor (beta chain) sequence. Looked up from germline, CDR1 is LNHNV and CDR2 is YYDKDF (reference sequence). The CDR3 consists of 12 residues. The V end was cut by 4 bases, the J end by 11 bases, with 14 bases between. Per the study methods: Reference gene primers were amplified, and this amplification served to estimate nucleated cell counts. Produced via immunoSEQ multiplex PCR; TCRdb's table is partial and in-frame only. The DNA was the basis for D and trimming; V, J and clone size are from that table. Here the sample spans almost 300,000 clones, about 88% being singletons. The entry originates in a study of blood T cell repertoires in COVID-19. Looking at the study overall: Acute-phase and convalescent COVID-19 samples originated in the United States, Italy and Spain.

The chain uses TRBV15 and TRBJ1-1; possible D gene TRBD1, 6 bases. Sequencing was carried out using peripheral blood. The TCR sequence derives from a man aged 70-80 years with acute or convalescent COVID-19. The CDR3 loop reads CATSTRGGGAFF. The CDR3, as DNA: TGTGCCACCAGCACAAGGGGAGGGGGGGCTTTCTTT.